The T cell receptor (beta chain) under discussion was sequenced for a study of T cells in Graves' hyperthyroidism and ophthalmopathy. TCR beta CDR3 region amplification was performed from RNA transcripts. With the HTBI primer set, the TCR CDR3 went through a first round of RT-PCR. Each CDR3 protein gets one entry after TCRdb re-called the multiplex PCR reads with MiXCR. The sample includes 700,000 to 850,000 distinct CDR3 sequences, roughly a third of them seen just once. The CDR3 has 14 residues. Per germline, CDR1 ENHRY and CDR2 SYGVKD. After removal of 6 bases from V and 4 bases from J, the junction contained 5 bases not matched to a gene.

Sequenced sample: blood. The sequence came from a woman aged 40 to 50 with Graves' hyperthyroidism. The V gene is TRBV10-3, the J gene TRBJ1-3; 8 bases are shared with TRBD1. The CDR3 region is CAIRDRDSGNTIYF. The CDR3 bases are TGTGCCATCAGGGACAGGGACTCCGGAAACACCATATATTTT.